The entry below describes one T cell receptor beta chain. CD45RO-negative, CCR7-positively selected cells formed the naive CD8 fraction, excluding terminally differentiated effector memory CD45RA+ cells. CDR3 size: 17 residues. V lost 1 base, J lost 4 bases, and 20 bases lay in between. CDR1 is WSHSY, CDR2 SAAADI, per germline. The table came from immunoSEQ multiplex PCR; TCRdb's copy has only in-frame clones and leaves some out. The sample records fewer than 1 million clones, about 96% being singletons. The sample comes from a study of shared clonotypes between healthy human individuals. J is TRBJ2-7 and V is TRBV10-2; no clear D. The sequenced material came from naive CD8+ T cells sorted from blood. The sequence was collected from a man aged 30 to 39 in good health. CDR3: CASSEFPVLEQFYEQYF. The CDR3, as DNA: TGCGCCAGCAGTGAGTTCCCCGTTTTAGAACAATTTTACGAGCAGTACTTC.